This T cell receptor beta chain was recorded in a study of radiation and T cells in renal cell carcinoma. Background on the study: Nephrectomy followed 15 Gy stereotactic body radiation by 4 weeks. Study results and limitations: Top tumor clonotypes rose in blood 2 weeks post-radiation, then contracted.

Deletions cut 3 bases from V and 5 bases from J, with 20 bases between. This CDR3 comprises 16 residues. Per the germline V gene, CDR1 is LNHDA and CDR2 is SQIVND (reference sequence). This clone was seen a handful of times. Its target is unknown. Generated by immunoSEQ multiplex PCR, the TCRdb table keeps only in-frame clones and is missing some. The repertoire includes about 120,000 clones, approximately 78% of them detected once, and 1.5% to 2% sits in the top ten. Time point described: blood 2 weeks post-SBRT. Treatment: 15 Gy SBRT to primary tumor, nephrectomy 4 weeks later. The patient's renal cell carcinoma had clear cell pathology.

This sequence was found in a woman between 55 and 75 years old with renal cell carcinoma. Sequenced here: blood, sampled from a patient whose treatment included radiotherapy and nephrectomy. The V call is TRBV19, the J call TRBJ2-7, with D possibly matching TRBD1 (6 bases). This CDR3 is CASSIGWTAGWNEQYF. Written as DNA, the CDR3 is TGTGCCAGTAGTATTGGATGGACAGCCGGCTGGAACGAGCAGTACTTC. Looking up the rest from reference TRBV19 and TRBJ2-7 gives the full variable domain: DGGITQSPKYLFRKEGQNVTLSCEQNLNHDAMYWYRQDPGQGLRLIYYSQIVNDFQKGDIAEGYSVSREKKESFPLTVTSAQKNPTAFYLCASSIGWTAGWNEQYFGPGTRLTVT.